The clone carrying this TCR beta chain was observed a few times. The antigen remains unidentified. This sample was taken from a study of early T cells in non-severe SARS-CoV-2 infection. Across the whole study: With bulk RNA from unsorted whole blood as input, sequencing yielded unpaired chains. Study results and limitations: VDJdb matching skewed toward anti-spike CD8 responses, missing private and CD4 specificities.

Individual cDNA molecules received unique molecular identifiers. TCRdb itself ran the 5' RACE reads through MiXCR, one entry per CDR3 protein. The data show about 58,000 distinct CDR3 sequences, 12% seen once. The ends were cut back, 4 bases at V and 2 bases at J, with 15 bases in the middle. The CDR3 length is 15 residues. The V gene's germline CDR1 is MDHEN and CDR2 SYDVKM. This receptor was obtained from an adult who was a healthcare worker with PCR-confirmed SARS-CoV-2 infection or an uninfected control (not recorded which). The sequenced sample consisted of whole blood. The V call is TRBV28, the J call TRBJ2-7; a weak D match, TRBD2 (5 bases). CDR3 DNA sequence: TGTGCCAGCAGTTCCCAGGCGGGCGGCGCCTACGAGCAGTACTTC. The encoded protein is CASSSQAGGAYEQYF.